The 32 T cell receptor beta chains presented below share a single source sample, sequenced in a study of T cell clonotyping in hematopoietic cell transplantation. The method was immunoSEQ multiplex PCR; TCRdb's version includes in-frame clones alone and lacks a portion of them. The sample yields 37,000 or so clones, roughly 88% seen once. Specimen: peripheral blood mononuclear cells. These receptors all come from a woman aged 35 to 49 in good health. Some clones in this sample may be carry-over from other donors' samples.

This chain uses TRBV6-4 with TRBJ1-1; D gene ambiguous. Germline CDR1 reads MRHNA; CDR2 reads SNTAGT. This CDR3 spans 13 amino acids. Between the trimmed V and J ends, which lost 5 bases and 0 bases, there was a span of 7 bases. CDR3 protein: CASSRGVNTEAFF. CDR3 sequence (DNA): TGTGCCAGCAGTCGGGGAGTGAACACTGAAGCTTTCTTT.

This clone was detected a few times. Here the CDR3 reads CASSSDAYSYEQYF. In DNA, the CDR3 is TGTGCCAGCAGCTCTGACGCTTACTCCTACGAGCAGTACTTC. The V and J genes are TRBV7-2 and TRBJ2-7; D is undetermined. CDR1 is SGHTA and CDR2 is FQGNSA in the germline V gene. The length of the CDR3 is 14 residues. Trimming shortened V by 4 bases and J by 0 bases, and 10 bases separated the two germline ends.

The rearrangement links TRBV7-8 to TRBJ2-5; 7 bases map to TRBD1. Germline assignment: CDR1 SGHVS and CDR2 FQNEAQ. There are 15 residues in the CDR3. With 5 bases clipped from V and 5 bases from J, the junction kept 11 bases outside the gene matches. CDR3 sequence: CASSIHPTGAETQYF. The CDR3 bases are TGTGCCAGCAGCATACACCCTACAGGGGCCGAGACCCAGTACTTC. Combining the CDR3 with reference TRBV7-8 and TRBJ2-5 gives the whole variable domain GAGVSQSPRYKVAKRGQDVALRCDPISGHVSLFWYQQALGQGPEFLTYFQNEAQLDKSGLPSDRFFAERPEGSVSTLKIQRTQQEDSAVYLCASSIHPTGAETQYFGPGTRLLVL.

The chain is built from TRBV9 and TRBJ2-7; tentatively, D is TRBD1 (6 bases). The germline CDR1 and CDR2 sequences are SGDLS and YYNGEE. V shed 2 bases and J shed 3 bases, with 12 bases lying between them. The CDR3 length is 14 residues. The CDR3: CASSVGQGIYEQYF. Written as DNA, the CDR3 is TGTGCCAGCAGCGTCGGCCAGGGGATCTACGAGCAGTACTTC.

By its share, this clone is medium-sized. This CDR3 reads CASSEGQAPQHF. The CDR3 nucleotides read TGTGCCAGCAGTGAAGGCCAGGCACCCCAGCATTTT. The J gene is TRBJ1-5, the V gene TRBV6-4; D call uncertain. Per germline, CDR1 MRHNA and CDR2 SNTAGT. Trimming took off 3 bases at V and 10 bases at J, with 10 bases between the two ends. The CDR3 runs 12 residues.

The chain has TRBV19 and TRBJ2-7; TRBD1 matches at 10 bases. V lost 8 bases and J lost 3; bases outside the gene matches: 13. This CDR3 is 16 amino acids long. The germline gives CDR1 LNHDA, CDR2 SQIVND (reference sequence). The CDR3 loop is CASGGTGTGDLYEQYF. DNA of the CDR3: TGTGCCAGTGGAGGGACCGGGACAGGGGATCTCTACGAGCAGTACTTC.

This clone has a single count. This rearrangement joins TRBV9 to TRBJ2-2, with D possibly matching TRBD1 (5 bases). The V and J ends lost 3 bases and 8 bases respectively, with 8 bases between them. Germline V CDR1 and CDR2: SGDLS, YYNGEE. The length of the CDR3 is 12 residues. CDR3 loop: CASSGGAGELFF. In nucleotides, the CDR3 is TGTGCCAGCAGCGGGGGCGCGGGGGAGCTGTTTTTT.

This chain links TRBV9 with TRBJ2-7, with D hard to call. Germline loops: CDR1 SGDLS, CDR2 YYNGEE. CDR3 length: 13 residues. The ends were cut back, 4 bases at V and 5 bases at J, with 13 bases in the middle. The CDR3 nucleotides are TGTGCCAGCAGCTCCGAGAGGCACCACGAGCAGTACTTC. Its translation: CASSSERHHEQYF.

The chain links TRBV27 to TRBJ1-2, with D unclear. V lost 0 bases and J lost 6, with 14 bases in between. In germline, CDR1 is MNHEY, CDR2 SMNVEV (reference sequence). This CDR3 is 15 amino acids long. The CDR3 loop is CASSLSNREFNGYTF. The DNA for the CDR3 is TGTGCCAGCAGTTTATCGAATCGGGAGTTCAATGGCTACACCTTC.

V gene TRBV4-1 combines with J gene TRBJ1-3; D may be TRBD1 (6 bases). Germline V gene sequence: CDR1 MGHRA, CDR2 YSYEKL. The CDR3 is made up of 18 amino acids. Trimming shortened V by 0 bases and J by 4 bases, and 19 bases separated the two germline ends. Written as DNA, the CDR3 is TGCGCCAGCAGCCAAGATCCCCTAGATCAGGGGCGGGGAAACACCATATATTTT. This translates into CASSQDPLDQGRGNTIYF.

This clone was counted only a few times. This chain connects TRBV14 to TRBJ1-2; D ambiguous. Germline V gives CDR1 SGHDN, CDR2 FVKESK. The CDR3 covers 14 residues. V was cut by 5 bases and J by 4 bases, with 14 bases left in between. DNA of the CDR3: TGTGCCAGCAGCACCTGGAAAGAGGGCTATGGCTACACCTTC. The encoded protein is CASSTWKEGYGYTF. The complete variable domain, with remaining parts taken from reference TRBV14 and TRBJ1-2, reads EAGVTQFPSHSVIEKGQTVTLRCDPISGHDNLYWYRRVMGKEIKFLLHFVKESKQDESGMPNNRFLAERTGGTYSTLKVQPAELEDSGVYFCASSTWKEGYGYTFGSGTRLTVV.

The chain employs TRBV5-1 and TRBJ2-5; D remains unclear. Germline loops: CDR1 SGHRS, CDR2 YFSETQ. The CDR3 loop spans 14 amino acids. V was trimmed by 6 bases and J by 0 bases, leaving 12 bases between them. Here the CDR3 reads CASKASDYQETQYF. The CDR3 DNA follows: TGCGCCAGCAAAGCATCCGACTACCAAGAGACCCAGTACTTC.

The chain has TRBV9 and TRBJ1-3; D call uncertain. The germline gives CDR1 SGDLS, CDR2 YYNGEE. Trimming shortened V by 4 bases and J by 2 bases, and 7 bases separated the two germline ends. The CDR3 covers 13 residues. The CDR3 bases are TGTGCCAGCAGCTCAATTCCTGGAAACACCATATATTTT. It is translated as CASSSIPGNTIYF.

The V gene is TRBV25-1, the J gene TRBJ2-3, with no clear D. The CDR3 sequence is 15 residues long. V lost 1 base and J 1 base, leaving 9 bases between the germline ends. The germline V gene encodes CDR1 MGHDK and CDR2 SYGVNS. The CDR3 region has the DNA TGTGCCAGCAGTGAATTTCTATCGGGCACAGATACGCAGTATTTT. Its translation: CASSEFLSGTDTQYF.

The chain couples TRBV7-3 to TRBJ1-1; 7 bases match TRBD1. J was trimmed by 6 bases and V by 5 bases; bases with no gene match: 6. Germline loops: CDR1 SGHTA, CDR2 FQGTGA. The CDR3 length is 13 residues. CDR3 loop: CASSLQGEAEAFF. DNA for the CDR3: TGTGCCAGCAGCCTCCAGGGGGAAGCTGAAGCTTTCTTT. Looking up the rest from reference TRBV7-3 and TRBJ1-1 gives the full variable domain: GAGVSQTPSNKVTEKGKYVELRCDPISGHTALYWYRQSLGQGPEFLIYFQGTGAADDSGLPNDRFFAVRPEGSVSTLKIQRTERGDSAVYLCASSLQGEAEAFFGQGTRLTVV.

The V and J genes are TRBV5-1 and TRBJ1-1, with TRBD1 identical over 12 bases. Germline CDR1 SGHRS, CDR2 YFSETQ. Trimming removed 4 bases from V and 5 bases from J; junction bases left unmatched: 3. The CDR3 length is 14 residues. The CDR3 region has the DNA TGCGCCAGCAGCGGGGGACAGGGGGCGACTGAAGCTTTCTTT. Translating it yields CASSGGQGATEAFF.

Here the CDR3 reads CAWSGGVPYEQYF. The CDR3 DNA reads TGTGCCTGGAGTGGAGGGGTCCCCTACGAGCAGTACTTC. The chain joins TRBV30 to TRBJ2-7; the D gene could be TRBD1 or TRBD2 (5 bases each). Germline V gene sequence: CDR1 GTSNPN, CDR2 SVGIG (reference sequence). There are 13 residues in the CDR3. V lost 1 base to trimming and J lost 2 bases, with 9 bases between them.

The gene calls are TRBV5-1 and TRBJ2-1, with 9 nucleotides matching TRBD1. The CDR3 has 15 amino acids. V gave up 3 bases and J gave up 2 bases; unmatched junction bases: 3. The germline CDR1 and CDR2 sequences are SGHRS and YFSETQ. The chain's CDR3 is CASSSTGGAYNEQFF. The CDR3 coding sequence is TGCGCCAGCAGCTCGACAGGGGGTGCCTACAATGAGCAGTTCTTC.

The sample holds one count of this clone. This chain connects TRBV6-1 to TRBJ2-7; 8 bases are shared with TRBD1. The CDR3 contains 15 residues. The germline CDR1 and CDR2 sequences are MNHNS and SASEGT. Trimming at V came to 2 bases and at J to 3 bases, leaving 6 bases not matched to a gene. The CDR3, as DNA: TGTGCCAGCAGTGAATACGACGGACAGGGCTACGAGCAGTACTTC. Translated, it gives CASSEYDGQGYEQYF.

This CDR3 reads CASSRTQNYGYTF. As DNA, the CDR3 is TGTGCCAGCAGCCGAACCCAAAACTATGGCTACACCTTC. V usage is TRBV11-2 and J usage is TRBJ1-2, with no clear D. There are 13 residues in the CDR3. The V gene's germline CDR1 is SGHAT and CDR2 FQNNGV. V lost 5 bases and J lost 2, with 9 bases in between.

The CDR3 DNA is TGTGCCAGCAGAGGACAGGGGCATCAGCCCCAGCATTTT. Protein sequence: CASRGQGHQPQHF. V gene TRBV7-2 combines with J gene TRBJ1-5; TRBD1 agrees at 9 bases. The CDR3 sequence is 13 residues long. The V and J ends lost 6 bases and 5 bases, in that order; junction bases with no gene match: 2. CDR1 SGHTA and CDR2 FQGNSA come from the germline V gene.

CDR3 DNA: TGTGCCAGCAGTGAGCTGGGGGGGCAAGAGACCCAGTACTTC. Protein product: CASSELGGQETQYF. The gene calls are TRBV25-1 and TRBJ2-5; 7 bases fit TRBD2. The V and J ends lost 3 bases and 2 bases, in that order; junction bases with no gene match: 3. Germline CDR1 and CDR2: MGHDK and SYGVNS. The CDR3 length is 14 residues.

J is TRBJ2-3 and V is TRBV19; D is unclear. Trimming left V 4 bases short and J 3 bases short, with 11 bases between. CDR3 length equals 14 residues. CDR1 LNHDA and CDR2 SQIVND come from the germline V gene (reference sequence). CDR3 amino acids: CASSTGPETDTQYF. In DNA, the CDR3 is TGTGCCAGTAGTACCGGGCCCGAAACAGATACGCAGTATTTT. Filled out from reference TRBV19 and TRBJ2-3, the complete variable domain reads DGGITQSPKYLFRKEGQNVTLSCEQNLNHDAMYWYRQDPGQGLRLIYYSQIVNDFQKGDIAEGYSVSREKKESFPLTVTSAQKNPTAFYLCASSTGPETDTQYFGPGTRLTVL.

This chain connects TRBV2 to TRBJ2-5, with D possibly matching TRBD1 (6 bases). V was clipped by 7 bases and J by 3 bases, with 15 bases between them. The germline V gene has CDR1 SNHLY and CDR2 FYNNEI. The length of the CDR3 is 14 residues. CDR3 sequence: CASMRGTTKETQYF. In nucleotides, the CDR3 is TGTGCCAGCATGAGAGGGACAACCAAAGAGACCCAGTACTTC.

This clone was detected a few times. CDR3 DNA sequence: TGTGCCAGCTCACCGGGGGAGCAGTACTTC. Its protein is CASSPGEQYF. The rearrangement joins TRBV18 to TRBJ2-7; D ambiguous. The CDR3 runs to 10 residues. V lost 3 bases and J lost 7, with 4 bases in between. CDR1 is KGHSH, CDR2 LQKENI, per germline.

Written as DNA, the CDR3 is TGTGCCAGCAGCTGGGGGGGTTCCAGCACAGATACGCAGTATTTT. It codes for CASSWGGSSTDTQYF. The chain recombines TRBV11-3 with TRBJ2-3, with 7 positions matching TRBD2. CDR1 is SGHNT, CDR2 YENEEA, per germline. The CDR3 length is 15 residues. V lost 4 bases and J lost 0; bases outside the gene matches: 4.

The chain links TRBV29-1 to TRBJ1-5; D might be TRBD1 (5 bases). V lost 7 bases and J 2 bases, leaving 12 bases between the germline ends. Germline values: CDR1 SQVTM, CDR2 ANQGSEA. This CDR3 has 13 residues. CDR3 nucleotide sequence: TGCAGCGCTTACCTAGGGGGCAATCAGCCCCAGCATTTT. Its translation: CSAYLGGNQPQHF.

The rearrangement joins TRBV19 to TRBJ1-5; 9 bases are shared with TRBD1. Germline CDR1 reads LNHDA; CDR2 reads SQIVND (reference sequence). With 4 bases clipped from V and 3 bases from J, the junction kept 1 base outside the gene matches. This CDR3 has 14 amino acids. CDR3 coding DNA: TGTGCCAGTAGTAGACAGGGGGTCAATCAGCCCCAGCATTTT. It encodes CASSRQGVNQPQHF.

The chain couples TRBV5-1 to TRBJ1-1, with 9 bases matching TRBD1. The CDR3 sequence is 16 residues long. V lost 5 bases and J lost 2; bases outside the gene matches: 10. Germline CDR1 reads SGHRS; CDR2 reads YFSETQ. In nucleotides, the CDR3 is TGCGCCAGCAGGACGGAACCGGGACAGGGCAACACTGAAGCTTTCTTT. It translates to CASRTEPGQGNTEAFF.

This rearrangement joins TRBV6-1 to TRBJ1-5; tentative D call: TRBD1 (5 bases). The CDR3 has 18 amino acids. Germline CDR1 reads MNHNS; CDR2 reads SASEGT. Trimming shortened V by 2 bases and J by 2 bases, and 19 bases separated the two germline ends. This CDR3 is CASSELPGGGTGNQPQHF. Here the CDR3 DNA reads TGTGCCAGCAGTGAACTTCCCGGGGGGGGGACGGGCAATCAGCCCCAGCATTTT.

V is TRBV14 and J is TRBJ2-2; D call uncertain. The V gene's germline CDR1 is SGHDN and CDR2 FVKESK. The CDR3 length is 16 residues. The V end was cut by 0 bases, the J end by 3 bases, with 11 bases between. The CDR3 sequence is CASSQEVGVDTGELFF. In DNA, the CDR3 is TGTGCCAGCAGCCAAGAAGTTGGGGTTGACACCGGGGAGCTGTTTTTT. Variable domain in full (rest from reference TRBV14 and TRBJ2-2): EAGVTQFPSHSVIEKGQTVTLRCDPISGHDNLYWYRRVMGKEIKFLLHFVKESKQDESGMPNNRFLAERTGGTYSTLKVQPAELEDSGVYFCASSQEVGVDTGELFFGEGSRLTVL.

The V and J genes are TRBV19 and TRBJ1-3, with D possibly being TRBD1 (6 bases). The CDR3 sequence is 13 residues long. The V gene's germline CDR1 is LNHDA and CDR2 SQIVND (reference sequence). The V end lost 8 bases, the J end lost 0 bases, and 8 bases lay between the germline ends. The CDR3 loop is CASGQSSGNTIYF. The CDR3, as DNA: TGTGCCAGTGGACAGAGCTCTGGAAACACCATATATTTT.